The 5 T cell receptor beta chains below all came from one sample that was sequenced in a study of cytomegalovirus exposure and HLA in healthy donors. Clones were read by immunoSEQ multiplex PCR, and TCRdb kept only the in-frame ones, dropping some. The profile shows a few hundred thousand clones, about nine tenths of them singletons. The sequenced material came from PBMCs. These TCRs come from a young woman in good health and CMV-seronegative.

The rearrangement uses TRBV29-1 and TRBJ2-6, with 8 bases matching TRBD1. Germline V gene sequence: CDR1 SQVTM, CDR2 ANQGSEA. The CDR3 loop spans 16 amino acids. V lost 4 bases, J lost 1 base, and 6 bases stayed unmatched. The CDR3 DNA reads TGCAGCGTTGTTCAGGGGGCCTTTTCTGGGGCCAACGTCCTGACTTTC. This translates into CSVVQGAFSGANVLTF.

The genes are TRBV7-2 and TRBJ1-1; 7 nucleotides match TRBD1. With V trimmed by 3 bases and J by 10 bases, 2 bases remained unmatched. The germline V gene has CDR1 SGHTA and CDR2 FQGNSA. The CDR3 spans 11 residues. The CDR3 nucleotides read TGTGCCAGCAGCTTTACAGGGGTAGCTTTCTTT. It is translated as CASSFTGVAFF.

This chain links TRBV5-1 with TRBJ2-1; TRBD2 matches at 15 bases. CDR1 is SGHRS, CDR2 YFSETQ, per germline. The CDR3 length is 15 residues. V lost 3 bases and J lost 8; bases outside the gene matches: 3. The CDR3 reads CASSWTSGRGDEQFF. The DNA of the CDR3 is TGCGCCAGCAGCTGGACTAGCGGGAGGGGGGATGAGCAGTTCTTC.

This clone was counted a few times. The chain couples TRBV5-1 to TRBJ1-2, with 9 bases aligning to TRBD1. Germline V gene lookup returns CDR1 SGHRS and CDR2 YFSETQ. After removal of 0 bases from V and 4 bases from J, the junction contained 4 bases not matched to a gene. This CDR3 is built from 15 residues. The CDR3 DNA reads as TGCGCCAGCAGCTTGGGACAGGGGGTGGTCTATGGCTACACCTTC. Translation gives CASSLGQGVVYGYTF.

CDR3: CSVDWLQGARTDTQYF. The CDR3 DNA is TGCAGCGTTGATTGGTTGCAGGGGGCTCGCACAGATACGCAGTATTTT. The chain employs TRBV29-1 and TRBJ2-3; 8 nucleotides match TRBD1. The CDR3 is 16 residues long. Per germline, CDR1 SQVTM and CDR2 ANQGSEA. V gave up 3 bases and J gave up 1 base; unmatched junction bases: 9.